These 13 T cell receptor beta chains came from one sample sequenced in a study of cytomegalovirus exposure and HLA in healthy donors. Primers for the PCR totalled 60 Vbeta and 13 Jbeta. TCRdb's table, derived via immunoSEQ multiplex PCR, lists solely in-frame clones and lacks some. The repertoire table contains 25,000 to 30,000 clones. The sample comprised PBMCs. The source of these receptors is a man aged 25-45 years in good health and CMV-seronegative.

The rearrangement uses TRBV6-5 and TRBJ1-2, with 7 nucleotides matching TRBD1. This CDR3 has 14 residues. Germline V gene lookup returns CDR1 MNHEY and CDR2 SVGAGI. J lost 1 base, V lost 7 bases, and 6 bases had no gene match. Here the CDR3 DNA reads TGTGCCAGCAAGAGACAGGGAGGTAACTATGGCTACACCTTC. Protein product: CASKRQGGNYGYTF.

Written as DNA, the CDR3 is TGTGCCAGCAGCACCGACTGGAACTATGGCTACACCTTC. This codes for CASSTDWNYGYTF. The rearrangement joins TRBV7-2 to TRBJ1-2; D is unresolved. Germline V CDR1 and CDR2: SGHTA, FQGNSA. The ends were cut back, 5 bases at V and 2 bases at J, with 9 bases in the middle. The CDR3 runs 13 residues.

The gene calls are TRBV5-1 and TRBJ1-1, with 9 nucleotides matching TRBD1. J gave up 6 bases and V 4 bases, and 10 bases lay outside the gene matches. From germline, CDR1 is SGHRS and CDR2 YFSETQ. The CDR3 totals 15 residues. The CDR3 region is CASSVRDRAVPEAFF. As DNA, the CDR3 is TGCGCCAGCAGCGTCCGGGACAGGGCTGTGCCTGAAGCTTTCTTT.

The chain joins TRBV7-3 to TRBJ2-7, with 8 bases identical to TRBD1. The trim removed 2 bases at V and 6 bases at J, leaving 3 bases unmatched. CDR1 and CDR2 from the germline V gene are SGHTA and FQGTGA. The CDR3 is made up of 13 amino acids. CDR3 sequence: CASSLSQGGEQYF. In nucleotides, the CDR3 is TGTGCCAGCAGCTTATCACAGGGGGGCGAGCAGTACTTC.

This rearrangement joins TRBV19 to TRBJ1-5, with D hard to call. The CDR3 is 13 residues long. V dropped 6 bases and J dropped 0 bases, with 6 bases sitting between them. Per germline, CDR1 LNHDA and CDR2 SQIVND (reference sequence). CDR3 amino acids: CASRDISNQPQHF. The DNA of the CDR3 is TGTGCCAGTAGAGACATTAGCAATCAGCCCCAGCATTTT.

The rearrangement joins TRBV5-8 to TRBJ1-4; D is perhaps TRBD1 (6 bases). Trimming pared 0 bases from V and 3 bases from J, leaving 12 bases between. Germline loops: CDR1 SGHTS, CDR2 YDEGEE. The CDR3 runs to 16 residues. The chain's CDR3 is CASSLDTGRANEKLFF. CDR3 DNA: TGTGCCAGCAGCTTGGATACAGGGCGGGCTAATGAAAAACTGTTTTTT.

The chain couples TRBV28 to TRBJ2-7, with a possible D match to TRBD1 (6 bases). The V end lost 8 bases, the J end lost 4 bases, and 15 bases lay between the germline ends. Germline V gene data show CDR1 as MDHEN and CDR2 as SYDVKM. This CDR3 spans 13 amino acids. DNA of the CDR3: TGTGCCAGCTCGAAAGACAGGATATACGAGCAGTACTTC. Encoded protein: CASSKDRIYEQYF.

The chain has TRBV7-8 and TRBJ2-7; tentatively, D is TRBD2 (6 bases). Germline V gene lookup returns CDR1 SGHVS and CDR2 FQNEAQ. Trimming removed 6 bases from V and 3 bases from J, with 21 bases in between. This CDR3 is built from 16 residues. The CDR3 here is CASSSRPGLMVYEQYF. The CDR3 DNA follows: TGTGCCAGCAGTTCCCGCCCGGGACTGATGGTCTACGAGCAGTACTTC.

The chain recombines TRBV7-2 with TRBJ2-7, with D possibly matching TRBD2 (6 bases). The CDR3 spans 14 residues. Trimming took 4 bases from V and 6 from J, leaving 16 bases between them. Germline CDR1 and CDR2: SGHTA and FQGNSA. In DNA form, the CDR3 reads TGTGCCAGCAGCTCCGGCGGGGTCCTCGGCGAGCAGTACTTC. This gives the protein CASSSGGVLGEQYF.

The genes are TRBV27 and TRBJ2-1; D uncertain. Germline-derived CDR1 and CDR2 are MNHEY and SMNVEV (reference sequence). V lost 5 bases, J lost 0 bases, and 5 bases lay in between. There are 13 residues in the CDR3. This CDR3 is CASSPLSYNEQFF. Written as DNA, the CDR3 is TGTGCCAGCAGTCCCCTCTCCTACAATGAGCAGTTCTTC.

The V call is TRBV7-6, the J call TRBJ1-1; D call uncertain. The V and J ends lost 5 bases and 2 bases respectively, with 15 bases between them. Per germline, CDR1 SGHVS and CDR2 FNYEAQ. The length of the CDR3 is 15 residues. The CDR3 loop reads CASSHYLGRNTEAFF. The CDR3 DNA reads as TGTGCCAGCAGCCACTATCTGGGTCGAAACACTGAAGCTTTCTTT.

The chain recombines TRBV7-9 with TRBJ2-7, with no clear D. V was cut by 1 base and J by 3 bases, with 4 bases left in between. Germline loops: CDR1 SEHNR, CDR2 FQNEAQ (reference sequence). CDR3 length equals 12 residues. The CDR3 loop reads CASSLGSYEQYF. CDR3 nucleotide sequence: TGTGCCAGCAGCTTAGGGAGCTACGAGCAGTACTTC.

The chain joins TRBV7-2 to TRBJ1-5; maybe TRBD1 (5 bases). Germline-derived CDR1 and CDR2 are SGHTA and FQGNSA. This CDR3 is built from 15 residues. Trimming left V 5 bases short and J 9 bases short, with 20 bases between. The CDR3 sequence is CASSKGLTAERPQHF. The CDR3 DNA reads TGTGCCAGCAGCAAGGGACTGACCGCGGAGCGGCCCCAGCATTTT.